This entry describes one T cell receptor beta chain. Its cognate antigen is unknown. Here immunoSEQ multiplex PCR was the method, and the copy in TCRdb shows in-frame clones only, minus some. The sample holds roughly 250,000 clones, 70% seen once. The CDR3 loop spans 13 amino acids. Germline assignment: CDR1 MGHDK and CDR2 SYGVNS. V was pared by 1 base and J by 8 bases, with 9 bases between. The sample originates from a study of cytotoxic CD8 clonotypes in ibrutinib-treated CLL. Study information: The subjects consisted of 11 relapsed/refractory and some 15 treatment-naive individuals, with 17 to 18 IGHV unmutated.

Study conclusions and caveats: Public clonotypes were seen rarely and were contracted or stable on treatment. A rise in clonality was seen at ibrutinib response, and a fall back toward baseline was seen at progression. Baseline clonality exceeded age-matched healthy donors and tracked circulating CD8+ T-cell counts.

The sequencing used PBMCs, collected after 24 months of ibrutinib treatment. This receptor was identified in a human donor with chronic lymphocytic leukemia. V usage is TRBV25-1 and J usage is TRBJ2-1, with D possibly TRBD2 on 7 matching bases. CDR3 region: CASSEWGGHEQFF. In DNA, the CDR3 is TGTGCCAGCAGTGAATGGGGGGGGCATGAGCAGTTCTTC.